This T cell receptor (beta chain) came from a study of early T cells in non-severe SARS-CoV-2 infection. Study background: Sequencing was performed on bulk RNA from unsorted whole blood, leaving chains unpaired. Whole-study findings and limits: Matching results from VDJdb favored anti-spike CD8 responses, leaving private and CD4 specificities undetected.

Using its own MiXCR run on the 5' RACE reads, TCRdb lists one record per CDR3 protein. The data show fewer than 55,000 distinct CDR3 sequences, with roughly 6.6% seen just once and around 20% held by the top ten. Only a few counts were recorded for this clonotype. Its antigen is unidentified. CDR3 length: 15 amino acids. Between the trimmed V and J ends, which lost 1 base and 0 bases, there was a span of 7 bases. CDR1 and CDR2 (germline): SEHNR, FQNEAQ (reference sequence). The genes are TRBV7-9 and TRBJ2-1; D gene ambiguous. The sample consisted of whole blood, taken at baseline. The receptor was isolated from an adult who was a healthcare worker with PCR-confirmed SARS-CoV-2 infection or an uninfected control (not recorded which). Here the CDR3 DNA reads TGTGCCAGCAGCTTAGGGGCGAGCTCCTACAATGAGCAGTTCTTC. As protein: CASSLGASSYNEQFF.